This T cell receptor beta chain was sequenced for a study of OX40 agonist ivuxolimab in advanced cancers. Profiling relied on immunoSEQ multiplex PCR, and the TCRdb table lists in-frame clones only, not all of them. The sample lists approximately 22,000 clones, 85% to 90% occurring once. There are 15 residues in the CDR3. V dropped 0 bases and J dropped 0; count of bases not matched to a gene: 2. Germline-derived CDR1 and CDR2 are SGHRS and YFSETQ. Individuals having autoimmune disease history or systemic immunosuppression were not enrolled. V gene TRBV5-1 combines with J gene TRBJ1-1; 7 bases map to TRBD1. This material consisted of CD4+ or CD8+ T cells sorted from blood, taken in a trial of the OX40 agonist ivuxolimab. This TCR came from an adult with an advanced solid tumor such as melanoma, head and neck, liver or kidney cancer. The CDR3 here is CASSLEGQLNTEAFF. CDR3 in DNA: TGCGCCAGCAGCTTGGAGGGACAGCTGAACACTGAAGCTTTCTTT.